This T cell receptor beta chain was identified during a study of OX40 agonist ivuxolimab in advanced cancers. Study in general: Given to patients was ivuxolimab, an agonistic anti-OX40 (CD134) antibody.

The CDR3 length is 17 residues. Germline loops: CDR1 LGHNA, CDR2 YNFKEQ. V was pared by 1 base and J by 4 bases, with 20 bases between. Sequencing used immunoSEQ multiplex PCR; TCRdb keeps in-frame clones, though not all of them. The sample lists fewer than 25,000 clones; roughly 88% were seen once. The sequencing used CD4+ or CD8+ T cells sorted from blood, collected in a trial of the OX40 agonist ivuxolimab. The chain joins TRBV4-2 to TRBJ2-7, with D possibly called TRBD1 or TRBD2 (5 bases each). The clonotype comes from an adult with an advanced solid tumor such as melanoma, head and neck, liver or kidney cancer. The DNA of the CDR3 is TGTGCCAGCAGCCAAGTAGGGTCGGGGCGGGCCTATTACGAGCAGTACTTC. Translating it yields CASSQVGSGRAYYEQYF.